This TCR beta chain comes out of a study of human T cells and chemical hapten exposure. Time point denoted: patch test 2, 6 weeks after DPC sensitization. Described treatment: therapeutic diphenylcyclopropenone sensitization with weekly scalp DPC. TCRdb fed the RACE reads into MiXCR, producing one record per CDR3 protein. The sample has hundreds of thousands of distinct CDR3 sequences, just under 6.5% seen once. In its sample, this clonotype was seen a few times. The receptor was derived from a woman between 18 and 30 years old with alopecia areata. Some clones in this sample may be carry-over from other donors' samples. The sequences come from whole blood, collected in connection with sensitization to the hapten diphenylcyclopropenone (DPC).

DNA of the CDR3: TGTGCCAGCAGTGCCAGGGCTACGGAAACTGCGACCATATATTTT. It specifies CASSARATETATIYF. This rearrangement joins TRBV25-1 to TRBJ1-3; tentative D call: TRBD1 (5 bases). The CDR3 is made up of 15 amino acids. The germline V and J ends were trimmed by 4 bases and 10 bases, with 20 bases remaining between them. Germline loops: CDR1 MGHDK, CDR2 SYGVNS. The full variable domain, completed using reference TRBV25-1 and TRBJ1-3, is EADIYQTPRYLVIGTGKKITLECSQTMGHDKMYWYQQDPGMELHLIHYSYGVNSTEKGDLSSESTVSRIRTEHFPLTLESARPSHTSQYLCASSARATETATIYFGEGSWLTVV.